These 27 T cell receptor beta chains were all obtained from the same sample, sequenced in a study of neurological immune-mediated disorders. MiXCR, applied by TCRdb to the 5' RACE reads, yields one record per CDR3 protein. The profile covers 65,000 to 90,000 distinct CDR3 sequences, with about 5.5% appearing a single time and less than 2.5% taken by the ten largest. Sample: PBMCs. The receptors were gathered from a woman between 25 and 40 years old with multiple sclerosis.

As for this clonotype: With a much larger clone just one base away, this may be a read error. The chain combines TRBV5-1 with TRBJ2-6; D may be TRBD1 (5 bases). The germline V gene has CDR1 SGHRS and CDR2 YFSETQ. The CDR3 contains 14 residues. In nucleotides, the CDR3 is TGCGCCAGCAGCTTGATGTCTGGGGCCAAAGTCCTGACTTTC. It encodes CASSLMSGAKVLTF.

The sample holds many counts of this clonotype. At one end, the junction sequence differs from germline, possibly due to a read error. The J gene is TRBJ1-5, the V gene TRBV3-1; 8 bases are shared with TRBD1. Germline CDR1 LGHDT, CDR2 YNNKEL (reference sequence). CDR3 length: 15 amino acids. CDR3 DNA: TGTGCCAGCAGTCAAGGACAGGGCGGCAATCAGCCCCAGCATTTT. This codes for CASSQGQGGNQPQHF.

In its sample, this clonotype was seen a few times. This sequence may be a read error, since a much larger clone differs from it by one base. The chain employs TRBV20-1 and TRBJ2-3, with unresolved D. This CDR3 contains 13 residues. The germline CDR1 and CDR2 sequences are DFQATT and SNEGSKA (reference sequence). The CDR3 loop is CSASPGSTDKQYF. CDR3 bases: TGCAGTGCTAGTCCGGGTAGCACAGATAAGCAGTATTTT.

This clonotype was picked up many times. V and J are TRBV10-2 and TRBJ2-1, with D unresolved. This CDR3 region has 11 residues. Trimming cost V 6 bases and J 8 bases, with 8 bases left between them. Germline V lookup: CDR1 WSHSY, CDR2 SAAADI. The CDR3 sequence: CASSTSYEQFF. The CDR3 bases are TGCGCCAGCAGCACCTCGTATGAGCAGTTCTTC.

This clonotype was found a few times. Possible read error: a much larger clone is one base away. V is TRBV7-8 and J is TRBJ1-3, with TRBD1 matching 7 bases. This CDR3 is 15 amino acids long. In germline, CDR1 is SGHVS, CDR2 FQNEAQ. CDR3 DNA sequence: TGTGCCAGCAGCCCCTTGACAGGGTCAGGAAAAACCATATATTTT. Its protein is CASSPLTGSGKTIYF.

This clonotype has a count of ten or more. The V and J genes are TRBV7-8 and TRBJ2-1; TRBD2 agrees at 9 bases. With V trimmed by 5 bases and J by 6 bases, 5 bases remained unmatched. The length of the CDR3 is 14 residues. Germline CDR1 is SGHVS and CDR2 is FQNEAQ. In DNA form, the CDR3 reads TGTGCCAGCAGCGTGACTAGCGGCAGCAATGAGCAGTTCTTC. This translates into CASSVTSGSNEQFF.

This clonotype was observed at least ten times. The rearrangement joins TRBV5-6 to TRBJ2-5; possibly TRBD1 for D (6 bases). The CDR3 loop spans 14 amino acids. Germline CDR1 reads SGHDT; CDR2 reads YYEEEE. Trimming took off 3 bases at V and 7 bases at J, with 16 bases between the two ends. The CDR3 here is CASSSTGTRGTQYF. CDR3 bases: TGTGCCAGCAGCTCCACGGGGACAAGGGGGACCCAGTACTTC.

This clonotype occurred many times. One end of the junction varies from germline; a read error may be responsible. V usage is TRBV20-1 and J usage is TRBJ2-1, with 12 nucleotides matching TRBD2. The CDR3 is 12 amino acids. Looked up from germline, CDR1 is DFQATT and CDR2 is SNEGSKA (reference sequence). CDR3 DNA: TGCAGTGTTAGACTAGCGGGGGTTGAGCAGTTCTTC. Translated: CSVRLAGVEQFF.

The gene calls are TRBV20-1 and TRBJ1-2; D call uncertain. This CDR3 has 12 residues. Germline values: CDR1 DFQATT, CDR2 SNEGSKA (reference sequence). The V gene lost 1 base and the J gene lost 8 bases, with 11 bases spanning the gap. The CDR3 bases are TGCAGTGCTAGAGCCCCCACGGAGGGCTACACCTTC. Its protein is CSARAPTEGYTF.

The chain carries TRBV10-3 and TRBJ2-7, with a tentative D call TRBD2 (5 bases). Trimming removed 0 bases at V and 0 bases at J, with 12 bases between. This CDR3 is 16 amino acids long. Germline values: CDR1 ENHRY, CDR2 SYGVKD. CDR3 nucleotides: TGTGCCATCAGTGAGTCGGGCGGGCTAACCTCCTACGAGCAGTACTTC. Its protein product is CAISESGGLTSYEQYF.

This clonotype was seen repeatedly, ten times or more. The chain couples TRBV4-1 to TRBJ1-6, with TRBD1 as a possible D gene (6 bases). The germline V gene has CDR1 MGHRA and CDR2 YSYEKL. V dropped 0 bases and J dropped 7 bases, with 13 bases sitting between them. CDR3 length: 16 amino acids. The CDR3 DNA reads as TGCGCCAGCAGCCAAGAATCGAGGGGGAGAAATTCACCCCTCCACTTT. Protein: CASSQESRGRNSPLHF.

This clonotype showed up many times. Here the CDR3 reads CATTSGAANEQFF. The CDR3 nucleotides read TGTGCCACCACTAGCGGGGCGGCCAATGAGCAGTTCTTC. J is TRBJ2-1 and V is TRBV6-1; 10 positions agree with TRBD2. Per germline, CDR1 MNHNS and CDR2 SASEGT. The length of the CDR3 is 13 residues. V was pared by 10 bases and J by 6 bases, with 6 bases of the junction left unmatched.

Many counts were recorded for this clonotype. J is TRBJ2-3 and V is TRBV5-1; D not certain. Germline V lookup: CDR1 SGHRS, CDR2 YFSETQ. The germline V and J ends were trimmed by 4 bases and 2 bases, with 14 bases remaining between them. The CDR3 spans 15 residues. The CDR3 DNA reads as TGCGCCAGCAGCCCCCGTGGCACGACCACAGATACGCAGTATTTT. As protein: CASSPRGTTTDTQYF.

This clonotype occurred many times. This chain connects TRBV7-6 to TRBJ2-1; 10 bases are a match to TRBD2. There are 15 residues in the CDR3. V was clipped by 5 bases and J by 2 bases; unmatched bases: 3. CDR1 and CDR2 (germline): SGHVS, FNYEAQ. CDR3 in amino acids: CASSHSGGAYNEQFF. The CDR3 bases are TGTGCCAGCAGCCACAGCGGGGGGGCCTACAATGAGCAGTTCTTC.

This clonotype was recorded at least ten times. The chain carries TRBV20-1 and TRBJ2-4, with 9 bases matching TRBD1. This CDR3 contains 15 residues. Germline assignment: CDR1 DFQATT and CDR2 SNEGSKA (reference sequence). The V and J ends lost 5 bases and 0 bases, in that order; junction bases with no gene match: 5. The DNA of the CDR3 is TGCAGTGCTGGGACAGGGTTTCGAGCCAAAAACATTCAGTACTTC. As protein: CSAGTGFRAKNIQYF.

This clonotype was detected a few times. V and J are TRBV5-1 and TRBJ2-1; 9 positions agree with TRBD2. Germline CDR1 SGHRS, CDR2 YFSETQ. V shed 2 bases and J 0 bases; nucleotides not matched to a gene: 18. CDR3 length: 21 residues. In DNA form, the CDR3 reads TGCGCCAGCAGCTTTCGACCCGAAGCGGGAGGTTTTACTAGCTCCTACAATGAGCAGTTCTTC. It yields the protein CASSFRPEAGGFTSSYNEQFF.

The chain recombines TRBV6-5 with TRBJ1-1; no firm D call. CDR3 size: 11 residues. Per the germline V gene, CDR1 is MNHEY and CDR2 is SVGAGI. V lost 8 bases and J 1 base, leaving 5 bases between the germline ends. DNA of the CDR3: TGTGCCAGCCAGAGGAACACTGAAGCTTTCTTT. This gives the protein CASQRNTEAFF.

The chain recombines TRBV7-2 with TRBJ2-3; 10 bases are a match to TRBD1. CDR1 is SGHTA, CDR2 FQGNSA, per germline. With 5 bases clipped from V and 1 base from J, the junction kept 3 bases outside the gene matches. The CDR3 length is 15 residues. The CDR3 protein is CASSGTGAGTDTQYF. The CDR3 coding sequence is TGTGCCAGCAGCGGGACAGGGGCAGGCACAGATACGCAGTATTTT.

This clonotype was counted ten times or more. V and J are TRBV5-1 and TRBJ1-3; a weak D match, TRBD1 (6 bases). Germline-derived CDR1 and CDR2 are SGHRS and YFSETQ. V was cut by 4 bases and J by 0 bases, with 11 bases left in between. The CDR3 has 15 amino acids. The CDR3 region is CASSPRDISGNTIYF. In nucleotides, the CDR3 is TGCGCCAGCAGCCCCCGGGACATCTCTGGAAACACCATATATTTT. Full variable domain (missing parts from reference TRBV5-1 and TRBJ1-3): KAGVTQTPRYLIKTRGQQVTLSCSPISGHRSVSWYQQTPGQGLQFLFEYFSETQRNKGNFPGRFSGRQFSNSRSEMNVSTLELGDSALYLCASSPRDISGNTIYFGEGSWLTVV.

This clonotype was recorded many times. This sequence joins TRBV5-1 and TRBJ2-1; D is tentatively TRBD1 or TRBD2 (6 bases each). V was pared by 1 base and J by 10 bases, with 15 bases between. This CDR3 is 14 amino acids long. Germline V CDR1 and CDR2: SGHRS, YFSETQ. The CDR3 DNA follows: TGCGCCAGCAGCTTGTGGTCAGGGGCGGGGGAGCAGTTCTTC. This encodes CASSLWSGAGEQFF.

This clonotype was seen many times. The CDR3 DNA reads as TGCGCCAGCAGCCAAGTTGAGGGCCTTGAAGCTTTCTTT. This codes for CASSQVEGLEAFF. The J gene is TRBJ1-1, the V gene TRBV4-1; D remains ambiguous. This CDR3 region has 13 residues. V lost 1 base, J lost 7 bases, and 10 bases lay in between. Germline V gene sequence: CDR1 MGHRA, CDR2 YSYEKL.

The chain couples TRBV5-1 to TRBJ2-6; no clear D gene. The CDR3 spans 12 residues. V was pared by 5 bases and J by 3 bases, with 3 bases between. Looked up from germline, CDR1 is SGHRS and CDR2 is YFSETQ. The CDR3 loop reads CASRGGANVLTF. CDR3 DNA sequence: TGCGCCAGCAGGGGTGGGGCCAACGTCCTGACTTTC.

This chain connects TRBV7-8 to TRBJ2-3; TRBD2 agrees at 8 bases. Trimming at V came to 5 bases and at J to 2 bases, leaving 12 bases not matched to a gene. This CDR3 region has 17 residues. CDR1 is SGHVS and CDR2 is FQNEAQ in the germline V gene. Here the CDR3 DNA reads TGTGCCAGCAGCCCCGGTGTACGGGGGGGTAACACAGATACGCAGTATTTT. It codes for CASSPGVRGGNTDTQYF.

This clonotype was recorded many times. The V call is TRBV12-3 or TRBV12-4, the J call TRBJ1-1; D is uncertain. This CDR3 is built from 14 residues. The germline V and J ends were trimmed by 3 bases and 3 bases, with 11 bases remaining between them. The CDR3 DNA follows: TGTGCCAGCAGTTTCAGGACGCCTGACACTGAAGCTTTCTTT. Its translation: CASSFRTPDTEAFF.

The rearrangement uses TRBV20-1 and TRBJ1-5, with no clear D. The CDR3 contains 13 residues. Per germline, CDR1 DFQATT and CDR2 SNEGSKA (reference sequence). Trimming stripped 1 base from V and 5 bases from J, with 9 bases between. As DNA, the CDR3 is TGCAGTGCTAGAGGGACGCAGTATCAGCCCCAGCATTTT. Its protein is CSARGTQYQPQHF.

This clonotype was picked up a small number of times. The genes are TRBV5-1 and TRBJ2-7, with TRBD2 matching over 7 bases. Germline V gene sequence: CDR1 SGHRS, CDR2 YFSETQ. J was trimmed by 2 bases and V by 5 bases; bases with no gene match: 16. CDR3 length: 17 residues. CDR3 nucleotide sequence: TGCGCCAGCAGGGAGGGACGCCAACTAGCGAGGGCCTACGAGCAGTACTTC. Translated: CASREGRQLARAYEQYF.

This clonotype occurred many times. The V and J genes are TRBV20-1 and TRBJ2-5, with TRBD2 matching over 12 bases. Germline values: CDR1 DFQATT, CDR2 SNEGSKA (reference sequence). V was pared by 2 bases and J by 4 bases, with 5 bases of the junction left unmatched. The CDR3 totals 15 residues. CDR3: CSARPLAGGSETQYF. The DNA for the CDR3 is TGCAGTGCTAGACCCCTAGCGGGGGGGTCAGAGACCCAGTACTTC.